The 19 T cell receptor beta chains listed next were all sequenced from one sample in a study of neoadjuvant anti-PD-1 for oral cavity cancer. TCRdb's copy holds only in-frame clones and misses some; the assay was immunoSEQ multiplex PCR. Counted here are nearly 15,000 clones, roughly two fifths occurring once; the ten biggest clones make up approximately 43%. As for time point: after neoadjuvant nivolumab, at surgical resection. This specimen was tumor tissue, taken after nivolumab (anti-PD-1) treatment. All receptors derive from a person aged 40 to 85 with oral cavity squamous cell carcinoma.

The J gene is TRBJ2-5, the V gene TRBV2; D not resolved. The J call is doubtful: the DNA matches TRBJ2-7 better. The CDR3 is 12 amino acids. Germline V gene data show CDR1 as SNHLY and CDR2 as FYNNEI. DNA for the CDR3: TGTGCCAGCAGTGTCGGTCCCTACGAGCAGTACTTC. Amino acid sequence: CASSVGPYEQYF.

This clone was found a few times. This chain joins TRBV7-2 and TRBJ1-6, with TRBD1 matching 7 bases. V lost 2 bases and J lost 14; bases outside the gene matches: 12. The CDR3 is 15 residues long. The germline CDR1 and CDR2 sequences are SGHTA and FQGNSA. CDR3 loop: CASSLKGGDGLALHF. CDR3 in DNA: TGTGCCAGCAGCTTAAAAGGGGGCGATGGTCTGGCCCTCCACTTT.

This clone was counted a few times. J is TRBJ2-1 and V is TRBV15, with D perhaps TRBD1 or TRBD2 (5 bases each). The CDR3 covers 15 residues. Germline CDR1 reads LNHNV; CDR2 reads YYDKDF (reference sequence). The V end lost 4 bases, the J end lost 0 bases, and 10 bases lay between the germline ends. In DNA form, the CDR3 reads TGTGCCACCAGCACCTCCGGGACCTCCTACAATGAGCAGTTCTTC. Its protein product is CATSTSGTSYNEQFF. The entire variable domain, with the rest obtained from reference TRBV15 and TRBJ2-1, is as follows: DAMVIQNPRYQVTQFGKPVTLSCSQTLNHNVMYWYQQKSSQAPKLLFHYYDKDFNNEADTPDNFQSRRPNTSFCFLDIRSPGLGDTAMYLCATSTSGTSYNEQFFGPGTRLTVL.

This clone was counted between two and nine times. CDR3 sequence: CASSLLAGGPNEQYF. Written as DNA, the CDR3 is TGTGCCAGCAGCTTACTAGCGGGGGGGCCCAACGAGCAGTACTTC. The rearrangement joins TRBV11-2 to TRBJ2-7; 12 nucleotides agree with TRBD2. The V gene's germline CDR1 is SGHAT and CDR2 FQNNGV. V dropped 2 bases and J dropped 5; count of bases not matched to a gene: 4. CDR3 length equals 15 residues.

This clone has ten or more counts. The chain uses TRBV6-1 and TRBJ1-1; D remains unclear. CDR3 size: 14 residues. Trimming pared 6 bases from V and 4 bases from J, leaving 15 bases between. Germline values: CDR1 MNHNS, CDR2 SASEGT. The CDR3 protein is CASSGTQRVTEAFF. The CDR3 DNA sequence: TGTGCCAGCAGCGGAACCCAGAGGGTCACTGAAGCTTTCTTT.

The rearrangement links TRBV4-2 to TRBJ2-5; 9 nucleotides agree with TRBD1. The CDR3 runs to 13 residues. With V trimmed by 4 bases and J by 6 bases, 3 bases remained unmatched. CDR1 LGHNA and CDR2 YNFKEQ come from the germline V gene. In nucleotides, the CDR3 is TGTGCCAGCAGCCCGGACAGGGGAAAGACCCAGTACTTC. Translation: CASSPDRGKTQYF.

Only a few counts were recorded for this clone. This chain connects TRBV9 to TRBJ1-6; D is undetermined. The CDR3 covers 12 residues. Trimming cost V 4 bases and J 10 bases, with 9 bases left between them. Germline CDR1 reads SGDLS; CDR2 reads YYNGEE. The CDR3 loop reads CASSQVGSPLHF. Here the CDR3 DNA reads TGTGCCAGCAGCCAGGTGGGCTCACCCCTCCACTTT. Based on the CDR3 plus reference TRBV9 and TRBJ1-6, the full variable domain is DSGVTQTPKHLITATGQRVTLRCSPRSGDLSVYWYQQSLDQGLQFLIQYYNGEERAKGNILERFSAQQFPDLHSELNLSSLELGDSALYFCASSQVGSPLHFGNGTRLTVT.

This clone has only a few counts. The chain carries TRBV11-2 and TRBJ1-1, with a weak D call TRBD1 (6 bases). CDR3 length: 15 amino acids. The V gene lost 1 base and the J gene lost 2 bases, with 11 bases spanning the gap. Germline V gene sequence: CDR1 SGHAT, CDR2 FQNNGV. The DNA for the CDR3 is TGTGCCAGCAGCTTAGGAGGGGGGGGCAACACTGAAGCTTTCTTT. Protein sequence: CASSLGGGGNTEAFF. The full variable domain, in which reference TRBV11-2 and TRBJ1-1 provide the parts outside the CDR3, is EAGVAQSPRYKIIEKRQSVAFWCNPISGHATLYWYQQILGQGPKLLIQFQNNGVVDDSQLPKDRFSAERLKGVDSTLKIQPAKLEDSAVYLCASSLGGGGNTEAFFGQGTRLTVV.

V is TRBV9 and J is TRBJ1-4, with TRBD1 as a possible D gene (6 bases). Trimming removed 0 bases from V and 2 bases from J, with 11 bases in between. Per the germline V gene, CDR1 is SGDLS and CDR2 is YYNGEE. The CDR3 has 16 amino acids. The CDR3 spells CASSVDGTGTNEKLFF. CDR3 in DNA: TGTGCCAGCAGCGTAGATGGTACAGGGACTAATGAAAAACTGTTTTTT.

V and J are TRBV27 and TRBJ2-5; TRBD2 matches 9 bases. There are 14 residues in the CDR3. The germline V gene has CDR1 MNHEY and CDR2 SMNVEV (reference sequence). The V gene end was trimmed by 3 bases and the J gene end by 2 bases; junction bases not matched to a gene: 1. CDR3: CASSFLAGQETQYF. The CDR3, as DNA: TGTGCCAGCAGTTTCCTAGCGGGACAAGAGACCCAGTACTTC.

For the CDR3, the DNA is TGTGCCAGCAGCCCAAAAGGACAGGACTACAATGAGCAGTTCTTC. Amino acids: CASSPKGQDYNEQFF. The chain uses TRBV9 and TRBJ2-1; 7 nucleotides align to TRBD1. Trimming at V came to 4 bases and at J to 3 bases, leaving 7 bases not matched to a gene. CDR1 and CDR2 from the germline V gene are SGDLS and YYNGEE. The CDR3 spans 15 residues.

V and J are TRBV6-6 and TRBJ2-1, with 9 bases fitting TRBD2. In germline, CDR1 is MNHNY, CDR2 SVGAGI (reference sequence). Trimming took 4 bases from V and 6 from J; bases not matched to a gene: 7. The CDR3 extends over 15 amino acids. In nucleotides, the CDR3 is TGTGCCAGCAGTTTCGCGGGGGGGCCGGGCAATGAGCAGTTCTTC. This gives the protein CASSFAGGPGNEQFF.

The chain links TRBV9 to TRBJ2-2, with 7 bases fitting TRBD1. Trimming removed 3 bases from V and 1 base from J; junction bases left unmatched: 6. In germline, CDR1 is SGDLS, CDR2 YYNGEE. This CDR3 is built from 16 residues. The CDR3 bases are TGTGCCAGCAGCGCCCAGACAGGGCGGAACACCGGGGAGCTGTTTTTT. Translated, it gives CASSAQTGRNTGELFF.

By sample fraction, this clone is medium-sized. The chain has TRBV7-2 and TRBJ2-3; 8 bases agree with TRBD1. The trim removed 1 base at V and 2 bases at J, leaving 5 bases unmatched. The CDR3 runs 16 residues. Germline V gene lookup returns CDR1 SGHTA and CDR2 FQGNSA. CDR3 protein: CASSLDQGAITDTQYF. The CDR3 DNA follows: TGTGCCAGCAGCTTAGATCAGGGGGCGATCACAGATACGCAGTATTTT.

This sequence joins TRBV20-1 and TRBJ2-3, with D perhaps matching TRBD1 (6 bases). V lost 1 base and J lost 11, with 10 bases in between. The CDR3 loop spans 11 amino acids. CDR1 is DFQATT, CDR2 SNEGSKA, per germline (reference sequence). The CDR3 loop is CSARVDRQQYF. CDR3 DNA sequence: TGCAGTGCTAGAGTCGACAGGCAGCAGTATTTT.

V gene TRBV2 combines with J gene TRBJ1-5; 7 bases align to TRBD1. This CDR3 has 14 amino acids. V lost 3 bases and J lost 4; bases outside the gene matches: 3. The germline V gene encodes CDR1 SNHLY and CDR2 FYNNEI. CDR3 sequence reads: CASSETGLNQPQHF. The CDR3 DNA follows: TGTGCCAGCAGTGAGACAGGGTTAAATCAGCCCCAGCATTTT.

The chain has TRBV30 and TRBJ1-1, with D possibly TRBD1 on 6 matching bases. V lost 3 bases, J lost 3 bases, and 11 bases lay in between. This CDR3 has 13 residues. The germline CDR1 and CDR2 sequences are GTSNPN and SVGIG (reference sequence). CDR3 sequence (DNA): TGTGCCTGGAGCGGGGGACAATACACTGAAGCTTTCTTT. Its translation is CAWSGGQYTEAFF.

This clone came up many times. The chain has TRBV19 and TRBJ1-2, with a tentative D call TRBD1 (6 bases). With 7 bases removed from V and 4 bases from J, the gap between germline ends came to 16 bases. CDR1 LNHDA and CDR2 SQIVND come from the germline V gene (reference sequence). The CDR3 runs 14 residues. The CDR3 loop reads CASTFAGGFYGYTF. In nucleotides, the CDR3 is TGTGCCAGTACCTTCGCCGGGGGCTTCTATGGCTACACCTTC.

This clone has only a few counts. This chain links TRBV4-1 with TRBJ1-2; tentatively, D is TRBD1 (6 bases). CDR3 length: 16 amino acids. Per the germline V gene, CDR1 is MGHRA and CDR2 is YSYEKL. V was trimmed by 1 base and J by 1 base, leaving 13 bases between them. CDR3 residues: CASSQVLQGHNYGYTF. The CDR3 DNA follows: TGCGCCAGCAGCCAAGTATTACAGGGTCATAACTATGGCTACACCTTC.